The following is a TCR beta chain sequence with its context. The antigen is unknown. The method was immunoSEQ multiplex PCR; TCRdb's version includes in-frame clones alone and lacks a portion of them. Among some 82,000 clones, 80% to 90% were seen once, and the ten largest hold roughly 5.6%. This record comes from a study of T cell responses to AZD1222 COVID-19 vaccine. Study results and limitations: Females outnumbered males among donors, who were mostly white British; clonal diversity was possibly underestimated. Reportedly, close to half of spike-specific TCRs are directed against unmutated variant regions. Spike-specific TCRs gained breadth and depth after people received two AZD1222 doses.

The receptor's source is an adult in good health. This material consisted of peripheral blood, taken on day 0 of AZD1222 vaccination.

This chain's CDR3 is CASSYMAGLTNIQYF. In DNA form, the CDR3 reads TGTGCCAGCAGTTACATGGCAGGCCTGACGAACATTCAGTACTTC. The rearrangement uses TRBV6-2 or TRBV6-3 and TRBJ2-4, with D uncertain. CDR3 length equals 15 residues. Germline V CDR1 and CDR2: MNHEY, SVGEGT. With 2 bases removed from V and 7 bases from J, the gap between germline ends came to 15 bases.